The rows below give T cell receptor beta chains drawn from one sample of a study of blood T cell repertoires in COVID-19. TCRdb keeps only in-frame clones here, not all; method: immunoSEQ multiplex PCR. The sample consists of 65,000 to 80,000 clones, about nine tenths of them appearing once. Material for sequencing was peripheral blood. All receptors derive from a human donor in a cohort sampled during active COVID-19. CDR3s include the opening cysteine and the closing phenylalanine or tryptophan. A D gene is named only where the DNA matches it firmly. Only part of the rows carry a size: once, few, many, or a class if the clone is expanded.

d_gene: -; j_gene: TRBJ1-2; abundance: medium-sized; v_gene: TRBV7-8; CDR3nt: TGTGCCAGCAGCTTACTGGGCCAAGTAAAGGGGGCTAACTATGGCTACACCTTC; CDR3aa: CASSLLGQVKGANYGYTF
d_gene: TRBD1; j_gene: TRBJ1-5; abundance: -; v_gene: TRBV28; CDR3nt: TGTGCCAGCAGTCCAACACAGGGGGCCGGGGGGCCCCAGCATTTT; CDR3aa: CASSPTQGAGGPQHF
d_gene: -; j_gene: TRBJ2-7; abundance: -; v_gene: TRBV28; CDR3nt: TGTGCCAGCAGTTGGGCACACGACTACGAGCAGTACTTC; CDR3aa: CASSWAHDYEQYF
d_gene: -; j_gene: TRBJ2-2; abundance: -; v_gene: TRBV5-1; CDR3nt: TGCGCCAGCAGCTTCGGCAGGTCGAACACCGGGGAGCTGTTTTTT; CDR3aa: CASSFGRSNTGELFF
d_gene: -; j_gene: TRBJ1-1; abundance: -; v_gene: TRBV27; CDR3nt: TGTGCCAGCAGTTTATTCGGGGGGACTGAAGCTTTCTTT; CDR3aa: CASSLFGGTEAFF
d_gene: -; j_gene: TRBJ2-1; abundance: -; v_gene: TRBV5-5; CDR3nt: TGTGCCAGCAGCCCCCTTACTAGTTCCTCCTACAATGAGCAGTTCTTC; CDR3aa: CASSPLTSSSYNEQFF
d_gene: -; j_gene: TRBJ2-3; abundance: -; v_gene: TRBV7-8; CDR3nt: TGTGCCAGCAGCTTAGTTGGCGGTAGCACAGATACGCAGTATTTT; CDR3aa: CASSLVGGSTDTQYF
d_gene: TRBD2; j_gene: TRBJ2-3; abundance: -; v_gene: TRBV7-2; CDR3nt: TGTGCCAGCAGTTCCATAGGGACTAGCGGGACAGATACGCAGTATTTT; CDR3aa: CASSSIGTSGTDTQYF
d_gene: -; j_gene: TRBJ2-2; abundance: -; v_gene: TRBV5-3; CDR3nt: TGTGCCAGAAGCTCATTTTCAAACACCGGGGAGCTGTTTTTT; CDR3aa: CARSSFSNTGELFF
d_gene: -; j_gene: TRBJ2-6; abundance: -; v_gene: TRBV7-2; CDR3nt: TGTGCCAGCAGCTTAGGTAATAGCTGGAGCTCTGGGGCCAACGTCCTGACTTTC; CDR3aa: CASSLGNSWSSGANVLTF
d_gene: -; j_gene: TRBJ1-2; abundance: -; v_gene: TRBV20-1; CDR3nt: TGCAGTGCTAGTGACGTAGAGTATGGCTACACCTTC; CDR3aa: CSASDVEYGYTF
d_gene: -; j_gene: TRBJ2-5; abundance: -; v_gene: TRBV5-1; CDR3nt: TGCGCCAGCAGCCACGGGGGTGGGGAGACCCAGTACTTC; CDR3aa: CASSHGGGETQYF
d_gene: -; j_gene: TRBJ2-7; abundance: -; v_gene: TRBV29-1; CDR3nt: TGCAGCGTTGAAGGAAGCGGGTACGAGCAGTACTTC; CDR3aa: CSVEGSGYEQYF
d_gene: TRBD2; j_gene: TRBJ2-7; abundance: -; v_gene: TRBV2; CDR3nt: TGTGCCAGCAGTTTGACTAGCTCCGAGCAGTACTTC; CDR3aa: CASSLTSSEQYF
d_gene: TRBD2; j_gene: TRBJ2-1; abundance: -; v_gene: TRBV18; CDR3nt: TGTGCCAGCTCACCGAAAGTCGGGACTAGCGGGAGCAATGAGCAGTTCTTC; CDR3aa: CASSPKVGTSGSNEQFF
d_gene: -; j_gene: TRBJ2-7; abundance: -; v_gene: TRBV6-5; CDR3nt: TGTGCCAGCAGTTACTCGGGGGGCTCCTACGAGCAGTACTTC; CDR3aa: CASSYSGGSYEQYF
d_gene: -; j_gene: TRBJ1-4; abundance: few; v_gene: TRBV7-9; CDR3nt: TGTGCCAGCAGCTTAGAGAGGGCAACTAATGAAAAACTGTTTTTT; CDR3aa: CASSLERATNEKLFF
d_gene: -; j_gene: TRBJ2-2; abundance: -; v_gene: TRBV2; CDR3nt: TGTGCCAGCAGTGAACAGGGTACCGGGGAGCTGTTTTTT; CDR3aa: CASSEQGTGELFF
d_gene: TRBD2; j_gene: TRBJ2-2; abundance: -; v_gene: TRBV9; CDR3nt: TGTGCCAGCAGCGGGGGACTAGCGGGAGCCACCGGGGAGCTGTTTTTT; CDR3aa: CASSGGLAGATGELFF
d_gene: TRBD1; j_gene: TRBJ2-7; abundance: -; v_gene: TRBV27; CDR3nt: TGTGCCAGCAGTTCCGACAGGGCCTCCTACGAGCAGTACTTC; CDR3aa: CASSSDRASYEQYF
d_gene: TRBD1; j_gene: TRBJ2-3; abundance: -; v_gene: TRBV7-2; CDR3nt: TGTGCCAGCAGCTTAGGGACAGGGCTCTCGTTAAGAGTCACAGATACGCAGTATTTT; CDR3aa: CASSLGTGLSLRVTDTQYF
d_gene: TRBD1; j_gene: TRBJ1-4; abundance: -; v_gene: TRBV24-1; CDR3nt: TGTGCCACCAGTGATTTCCGACAGGGGGGAGCCCAGGGTGCGGATGAAAAACTGTTTTTT; CDR3aa: CATSDFRQGGAQGADEKLFF
d_gene: TRBD1; j_gene: TRBJ2-2; abundance: -; v_gene: TRBV9; CDR3nt: TGTGCCAGCAGCGTAGGGGACAGGGTAACCGGGGAGCTGTTTTTT; CDR3aa: CASSVGDRVTGELFF
d_gene: TRBD2; j_gene: TRBJ2-5; abundance: -; v_gene: TRBV29-1; CDR3nt: TGCAGCGTCCAAACTAGCGGGGAAGAGACCCAGTACTTC; CDR3aa: CSVQTSGEETQYF
d_gene: TRBD1; j_gene: TRBJ1-6; abundance: once; v_gene: TRBV6-5; CDR3nt: TGTGCCAGCAGACCCGGACAGGGGAATAATTCACCCCTCCACTTT; CDR3aa: CASRPGQGNNSPLHF
d_gene: TRBD2; j_gene: TRBJ2-1; abundance: -; v_gene: TRBV3-1/TRBV3-2; CDR3nt: TGTGCCAGCAGCCCTGGACTAGCCTTCAATGAGCAGTTCTTC; CDR3aa: CASSPGLAFNEQFF
d_gene: -; j_gene: TRBJ2-1; abundance: -; v_gene: TRBV7-3; CDR3nt: TGTGCCAGCAGTCTCACAGGGGCCGGGACTAGAAATCACAATGAGCAGTTCTTC; CDR3aa: CASSLTGAGTRNHNEQFF
d_gene: TRBD1; j_gene: TRBJ2-1; abundance: -; v_gene: TRBV27; CDR3nt: TGTGCCAGTGACATGACAGGGGAAAACAATGAGCAGTTCTTC; CDR3aa: CASDMTGENNEQFF
d_gene: -; j_gene: TRBJ2-3; abundance: -; v_gene: TRBV6-7; CDR3nt: TGTGCCAGCAGTTACATTAGCGGAGGCGGAGAAGATACGCAGTATTTT; CDR3aa: CASSYISGGGEDTQYF
d_gene: -; j_gene: TRBJ2-7; abundance: -; v_gene: TRBV21-1; CDR3nt: TGTGCCAGCAGCAGGGGCCCTAGCGGGAGGGCCGCCTACGAGCAGTACTTC; CDR3aa: CASSRGPSGRAAYEQYF
d_gene: TRBD2; j_gene: TRBJ2-1; abundance: -; v_gene: TRBV19; CDR3nt: TGTGCCAGTAGTATAGATACTAGCGGCTACAATGAGCAGTTCTTC; CDR3aa: CASSIDTSGYNEQFF
d_gene: -; j_gene: TRBJ1-5; abundance: -; v_gene: TRBV28; CDR3nt: TGTGCCAGCAGCTTGGGAGGGGGTGTGTTAAACGGCAATCAGCCCCAGCATTTT; CDR3aa: CASSLGGGVLNGNQPQHF
d_gene: -; j_gene: TRBJ2-7; abundance: -; v_gene: TRBV12-1; CDR3nt: TGTGCCAGCAGCTTTTCCAGCGGGAGGGCCTTGAGGGAGCAGTACTTC; CDR3aa: CASSFSSGRALREQYF
d_gene: TRBD2; j_gene: TRBJ2-1; abundance: -; v_gene: TRBV7-6; CDR3nt: TGTGCCAGCAGCCCAGGACTAGCGGGAGAAGTCTCCTACAATGAGCAGTTCTTC; CDR3aa: CASSPGLAGEVSYNEQFF
d_gene: TRBD1; j_gene: TRBJ1-2; abundance: -; v_gene: TRBV28; CDR3nt: TGTGCCATATGCGGGGACAGGGGGACTAGTGGCTACACCTTC; CDR3aa: CAICGDRGTSGYTF
d_gene: TRBD2; j_gene: TRBJ2-3; abundance: once; v_gene: TRBV11-2; CDR3nt: TGTGCCAGCAGCTACGGGACTAGCGGAATGACAGATACGCAGTATTTT; CDR3aa: CASSYGTSGMTDTQYF
d_gene: TRBD1; j_gene: TRBJ1-3; abundance: -; v_gene: TRBV24-1; CDR3nt: TGTGCCACCAGTGACACTCGACAGGGTGGAAACACCATATATTTT; CDR3aa: CATSDTRQGGNTIYF
d_gene: TRBD1; j_gene: TRBJ2-1; abundance: -; v_gene: TRBV7-9; CDR3nt: TGTGCCAGCAGCCCCCAGACAGGGGACTCCTACAATGAGCAGTTCTTC; CDR3aa: CASSPQTGDSYNEQFF
d_gene: TRBD1; j_gene: TRBJ2-2; abundance: -; v_gene: TRBV4-1; CDR3nt: TGCGCCAGCAGCCCGGGACAGGTTTCCCCGAACACCGGGGAGCTGTTTTTT; CDR3aa: CASSPGQVSPNTGELFF
d_gene: TRBD1; j_gene: TRBJ2-4; abundance: -; v_gene: TRBV7-2; CDR3nt: TGTGCCAGCAGCTCGGGACAGGGAGTGGGCATTCAGTACTTC; CDR3aa: CASSSGQGVGIQYF
d_gene: -; j_gene: TRBJ2-1; abundance: -; v_gene: TRBV5-6; CDR3nt: TGTGCCAGCAGCCCCAGACGGGGCTACAATGAGCAGTTCTTC; CDR3aa: CASSPRRGYNEQFF
d_gene: -; j_gene: TRBJ2-1; abundance: -; v_gene: TRBV12-3/TRBV12-4; CDR3nt: TGTGCCAGCAGTCTAGCCCTCTACAATGAGCAGTTCTTC; CDR3aa: CASSLALYNEQFF
d_gene: -; j_gene: TRBJ2-7; abundance: once; v_gene: TRBV15; CDR3nt: TGTGCCACCAGCAGAGGACTAGTGAATGGCTTCTACGAGCAGTACTTC; CDR3aa: CATSRGLVNGFYEQYF
d_gene: -; j_gene: TRBJ2-3; abundance: -; v_gene: TRBV28; CDR3nt: TGTGCCAGCAGTCCGTTCTTTAATACGCAGTATTTT; CDR3aa: CASSPFFNTQYF
d_gene: -; j_gene: TRBJ1-5; abundance: -; v_gene: TRBV27; CDR3nt: TGTGCCAGCAGTTCTGGAACAGCGGGGCAGCAGCCCCAGCATTTT; CDR3aa: CASSSGTAGQQPQHF
d_gene: TRBD2; j_gene: TRBJ2-7; abundance: -; v_gene: TRBV29-1; CDR3nt: TGCAGCGTGAGCGGGAGGGCCTCCGCCGAGCAGTACTTC; CDR3aa: CSVSGRASAEQYF
d_gene: TRBD1; j_gene: TRBJ2-2; abundance: -; v_gene: TRBV2; CDR3nt: TGTGCCAGCAGTGACCGGACAGGGTTTGGCGGGGAGCTGTTTTTT; CDR3aa: CASSDRTGFGGELFF
d_gene: TRBD2; j_gene: TRBJ2-7; abundance: -; v_gene: TRBV6-5; CDR3nt: TGTGCCAGCAGTTCAACTAGCGGCGAGCAGTACTTC; CDR3aa: CASSSTSGEQYF
d_gene: -; j_gene: TRBJ1-5; abundance: -; v_gene: TRBV2; CDR3nt: TGTGCCAGCGGGTCGGCGGAGAATCAGCCCCAGCATTTT; CDR3aa: CASGSAENQPQHF
d_gene: -; j_gene: TRBJ2-1; abundance: -; v_gene: TRBV21-1; CDR3nt: TGTGCCAGCAGCAAAGTTCTGCGGGAGCTATGTTTTTCTTCCTACAATGAGCAGTTCTTC; CDR3aa: CASSKVLRELCFSSYNEQFF
d_gene: -; j_gene: TRBJ2-7; abundance: once; v_gene: TRBV7-8; CDR3nt: TGTGCCAGCAGCGCCAATCAAAACGGGGTGAACGAGCAGTACTTC; CDR3aa: CASSANQNGVNEQYF